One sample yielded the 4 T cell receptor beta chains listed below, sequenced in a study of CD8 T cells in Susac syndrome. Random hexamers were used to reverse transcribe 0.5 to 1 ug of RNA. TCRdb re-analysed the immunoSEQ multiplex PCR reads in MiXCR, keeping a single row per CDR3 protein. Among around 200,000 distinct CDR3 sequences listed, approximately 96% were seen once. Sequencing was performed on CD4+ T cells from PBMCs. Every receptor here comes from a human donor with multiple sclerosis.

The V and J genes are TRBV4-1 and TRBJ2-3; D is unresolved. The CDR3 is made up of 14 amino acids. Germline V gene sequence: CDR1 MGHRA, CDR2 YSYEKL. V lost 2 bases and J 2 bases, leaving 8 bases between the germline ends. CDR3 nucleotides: TGCGCCAGCAGCCAAATCGGCCTCACAGATACGCAGTATTTT. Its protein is CASSQIGLTDTQYF.

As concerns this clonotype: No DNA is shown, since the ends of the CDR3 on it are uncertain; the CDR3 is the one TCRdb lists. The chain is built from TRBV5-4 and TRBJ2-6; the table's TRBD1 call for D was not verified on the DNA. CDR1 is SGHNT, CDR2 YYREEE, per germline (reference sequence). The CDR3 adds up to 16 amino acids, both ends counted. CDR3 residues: CASSPPWASGANVLIF.

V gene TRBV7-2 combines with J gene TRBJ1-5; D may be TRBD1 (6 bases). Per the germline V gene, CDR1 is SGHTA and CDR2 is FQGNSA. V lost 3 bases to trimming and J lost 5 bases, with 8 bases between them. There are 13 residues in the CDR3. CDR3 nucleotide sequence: TGTGCCAGCAGCTTCGGGACATATCAGCCCCAGCATTTT. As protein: CASSFGTYQPQHF.

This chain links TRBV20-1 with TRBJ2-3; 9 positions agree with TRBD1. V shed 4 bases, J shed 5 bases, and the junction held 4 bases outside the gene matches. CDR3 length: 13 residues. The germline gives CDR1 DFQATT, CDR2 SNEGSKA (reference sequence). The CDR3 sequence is CSANRGPGDTQYF. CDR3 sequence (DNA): TGCAGTGCTAACAGGGGGCCGGGAGATACGCAGTATTTT.